This TCR beta chain was found in a study of a mutant IDH1 vaccine in newly diagnosed glioma. Turning to the study itself: A roughly 60% male, 37.5% female split and a mean age of about 43 years characterized treated patients.

On this clone itself: Antigen unknown.

Profiled with immunoSEQ multiplex PCR; TCRdb holds only in-frame clones, not every one. The table records 45,000 to 55,000 clones, 70% to 85% of them present only once. Regarding the study as a whole: Top-clonotype changes in peripheral T cells seemed unrelated to pseudoprogression.

Time point noted: week 35, safety follow-up. Doses of 300 ug of mutant IDH1 20-mer peptide were given with topical imiquimod. Tumors from donors were new WHO grade 3 or 4 IDH1-mutant astrocytomas with ATRX loss. The germline V gene has CDR1 SQVTM and CDR2 ANQGSEA. This CDR3 comprises 12 residues. Trimming pared 6 bases from V and 6 bases from J, leaving 15 bases between. V gene TRBV29-1 combines with J gene TRBJ2-7, with D perhaps TRBD1 (6 bases). The specimen was PBMCs, collected from a glioma patient whose treatment included an IDH1 peptide vaccine. The TCR sequence derives from a man in his forties with glioma. The CDR3, as DNA: TGCAGCGTCACAGGGTCTTTGGGCGAGCAGTACTTC. This sequence encodes CSVTGSLGEQYF.